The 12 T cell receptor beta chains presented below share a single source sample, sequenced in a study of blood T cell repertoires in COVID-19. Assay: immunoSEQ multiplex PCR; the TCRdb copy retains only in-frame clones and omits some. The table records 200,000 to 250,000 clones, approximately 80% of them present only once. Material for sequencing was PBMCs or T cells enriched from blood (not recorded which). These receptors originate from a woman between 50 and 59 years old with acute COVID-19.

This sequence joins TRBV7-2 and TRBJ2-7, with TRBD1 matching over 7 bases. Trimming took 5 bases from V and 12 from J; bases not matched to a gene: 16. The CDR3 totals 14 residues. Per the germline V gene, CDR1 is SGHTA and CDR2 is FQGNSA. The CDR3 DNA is TGTGCCAGCAGCCCGACGGGGACAGCGTTTGTCGTGTACTTC. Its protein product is CASSPTGTAFVVYF.

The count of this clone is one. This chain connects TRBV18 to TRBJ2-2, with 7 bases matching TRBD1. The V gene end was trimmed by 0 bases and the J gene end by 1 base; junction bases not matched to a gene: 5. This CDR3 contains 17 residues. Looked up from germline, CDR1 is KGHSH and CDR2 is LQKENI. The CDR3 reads CASSPPEGAMNTGELFF. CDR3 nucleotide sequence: TGTGCCAGCTCACCACCCGAGGGGGCGATGAACACCGGGGAGCTGTTTTTT.

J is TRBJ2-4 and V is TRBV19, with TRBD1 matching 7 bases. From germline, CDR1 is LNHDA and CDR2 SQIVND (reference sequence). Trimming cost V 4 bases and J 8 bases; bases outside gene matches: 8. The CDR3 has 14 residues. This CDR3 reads CASSTRQGVDIQYF. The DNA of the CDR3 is TGTGCCAGTAGTACCCGACAGGGTGTAGACATTCAGTACTTC.

In DNA form, the CDR3 reads TGTGCCAGTAGTATAGCCCCTAATAGCGGGAGGGTCACCGGGGAGCTGTTTTTT. Protein product: CASSIAPNSGRVTGELFF. V usage is TRBV19 and J usage is TRBJ2-2; 11 bases fit TRBD2. CDR1 LNHDA and CDR2 SQIVND come from the germline V gene (reference sequence). CDR3 length: 18 amino acids. The J segment lost 4 bases and the V segment lost 1 base, leaving 8 bases of the junction unmatched.

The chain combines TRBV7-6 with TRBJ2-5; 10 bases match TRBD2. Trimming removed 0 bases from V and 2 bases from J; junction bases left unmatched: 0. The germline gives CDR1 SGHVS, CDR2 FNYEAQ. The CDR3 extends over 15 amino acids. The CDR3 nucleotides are TGTGCCAGCAGCTTAGCTAGCGGGGGGCAAGAGACCCAGTACTTC. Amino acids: CASSLASGGQETQYF.

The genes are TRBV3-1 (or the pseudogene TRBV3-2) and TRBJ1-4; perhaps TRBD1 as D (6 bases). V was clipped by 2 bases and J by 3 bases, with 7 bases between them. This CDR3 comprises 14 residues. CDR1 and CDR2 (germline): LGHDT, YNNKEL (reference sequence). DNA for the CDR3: TGTGCCAGCAGCCAACACAGGGCTAATGAAAAACTGTTTTTT. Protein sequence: CASSQHRANEKLFF.

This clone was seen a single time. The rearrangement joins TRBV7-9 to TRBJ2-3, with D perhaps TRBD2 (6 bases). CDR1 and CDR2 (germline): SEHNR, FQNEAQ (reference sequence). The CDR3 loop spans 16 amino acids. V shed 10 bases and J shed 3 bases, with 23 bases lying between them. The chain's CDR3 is CATSRAFQSGTDTQYF. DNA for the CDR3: TGTGCCACCTCCCGCGCTTTTCAGAGCGGGACAGATACGCAGTATTTT.

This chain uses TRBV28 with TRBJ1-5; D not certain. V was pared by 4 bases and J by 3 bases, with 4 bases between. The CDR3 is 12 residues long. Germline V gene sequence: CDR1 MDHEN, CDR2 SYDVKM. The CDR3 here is CASSWPNQPQHF. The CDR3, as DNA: TGTGCCAGCAGTTGGCCCAATCAGCCCCAGCATTTT.

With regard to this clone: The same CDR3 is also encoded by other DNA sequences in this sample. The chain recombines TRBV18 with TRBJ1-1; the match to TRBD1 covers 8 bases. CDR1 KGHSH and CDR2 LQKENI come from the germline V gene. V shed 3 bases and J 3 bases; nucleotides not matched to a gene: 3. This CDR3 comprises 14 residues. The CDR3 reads CASSPPTGDTEAFF. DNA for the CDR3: TGTGCCAGCTCACCGCCGACAGGGGACACTGAAGCTTTCTTT.

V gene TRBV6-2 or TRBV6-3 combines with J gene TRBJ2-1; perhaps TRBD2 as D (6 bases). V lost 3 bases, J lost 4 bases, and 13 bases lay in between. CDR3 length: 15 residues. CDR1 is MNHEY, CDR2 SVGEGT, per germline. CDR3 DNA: TGTGCCAGCAGTTATTATACGGGGGTGTACAATGAGCAGTTCTTC. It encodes CASSYYTGVYNEQFF.

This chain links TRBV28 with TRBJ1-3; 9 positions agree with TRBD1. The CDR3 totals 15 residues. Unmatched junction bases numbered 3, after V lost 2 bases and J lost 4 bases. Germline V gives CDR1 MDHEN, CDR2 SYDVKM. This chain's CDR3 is CASSLAGTGGNTIYF. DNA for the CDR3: TGTGCCAGCAGTTTAGCCGGGACAGGGGGAAACACCATATATTTT. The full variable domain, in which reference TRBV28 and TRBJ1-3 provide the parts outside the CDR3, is DVKVTQSSRYLVKRTGEKVFLECVQDMDHENMFWYRQDPGLGLRLIYFSYDVKMKEKGDIPEGYSVSREKKERFSLILESASTNQTSMYLCASSLAGTGGNTIYFGEGSWLTVV.

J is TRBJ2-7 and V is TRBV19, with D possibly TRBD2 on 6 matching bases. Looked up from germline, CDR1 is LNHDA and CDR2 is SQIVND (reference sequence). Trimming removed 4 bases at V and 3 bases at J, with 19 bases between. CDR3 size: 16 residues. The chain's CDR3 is CASSTPPGTRSYEQYF. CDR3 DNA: TGTGCCAGTAGTACCCCACCCGGGACTCGGAGCTACGAGCAGTACTTC.